A selection of T cell receptor beta chains follows, all from one sample in a study of blood T cell repertoires in COVID-19. Some clones are missing from TCRdb's copy, which holds only in-frame ones; the method was immunoSEQ multiplex PCR. The sample has 110,000 or so clones; around 89% are singletons. The sequenced material came from peripheral blood. Receptors were obtained from a woman aged 45-59 years with acute or convalescent COVID-19. Both conserved end residues are part of each CDR3. Fields, in order: D gene, V gene, J gene, CDR3 DNA, CDR3 protein. A D gene is named only where the DNA matches it firmly.

TRBD1	TRBV9	TRBJ1-3	TGTGCCAGCAGCGTAGGGGGGACAGGGTTGCAGAACACCATATATTTT	CASSVGGTGLQNTIYF
TRBD2	TRBV28	TRBJ2-3	TGTGCCAGCAGTTTGTCGGGGAGGGGTGGAGATACGCAGTATTTT	CASSLSGRGGDTQYF
-	TRBV30	TRBJ1-1	TGTGCCTGGGACTCCGTGGGGAACACTGAAGCTTTCTTT	CAWDSVGNTEAFF
-	TRBV7-3	TRBJ2-1	TGTGCCAGCAGCCCGGACAGTGCCTCCTACAATGAGCAGTTCTTC	CASSPDSASYNEQFF
TRBD1	TRBV7-9	TRBJ1-4	TGTGCCAGCAGCCCCCGACAGGGGTACAATGAAAAACTGTTTTTT	CASSPRQGYNEKLFF
-	TRBV5-1	TRBJ2-5	TGCGCCAGGCGGGGCGGCCAAGAGACCCAGTACTTC	CARRGGQETQYF
TRBD2	TRBV6-2/TRBV6-3	TRBJ2-7	TGTGCCAGCAGTTACTCTGTTCTTGCGGGAGGGCCCCGATACGAGCAGTACTTC	CASSYSVLAGGPRYEQYF
-	TRBV7-8	TRBJ1-2	TGTGCCAGCAGCTTAACTCGACAGCTCGGCGGCTATGGCTACACCTTC	CASSLTRQLGGYGYTF
TRBD2	TRBV5-1	TRBJ2-5	TGCGCCAGCAAGGAACGAGCGGGGGGTCTGGAGACCCAGTACTTC	CASKERAGGLETQYF
TRBD1	TRBV30	TRBJ2-7	TGTGCCTGGAAACCCAGGGGGCGCTACGAGCAGTACTTC	CAWKPRGRYEQYF
-	TRBV21-1	TRBJ2-2	TGTGCCAGCAGCAAAGTGGAACGGGGAAGAACCGGGGAGCTGTTTTTT	CASSKVERGRTGELFF
-	TRBV12-3/TRBV12-4	TRBJ1-2	TGTGCCAGCAGTACAGGACCTTATGGCTACACCTTC	CASSTGPYGYTF
-	TRBV7-9	TRBJ1-1	TGTGCCAGCAGCCCTTCTCTGGGAGGGACTGAAGCTTTCTTT	CASSPSLGGTEAFF